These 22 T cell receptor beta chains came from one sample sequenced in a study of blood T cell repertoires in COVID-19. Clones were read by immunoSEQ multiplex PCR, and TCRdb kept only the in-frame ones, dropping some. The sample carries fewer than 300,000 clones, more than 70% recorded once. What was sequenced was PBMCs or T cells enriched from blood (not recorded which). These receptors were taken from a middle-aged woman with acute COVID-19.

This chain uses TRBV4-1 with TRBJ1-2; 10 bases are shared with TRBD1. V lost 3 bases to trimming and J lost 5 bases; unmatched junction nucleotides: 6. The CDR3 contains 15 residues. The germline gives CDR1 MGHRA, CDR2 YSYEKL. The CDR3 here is CASSHVGTGAYGYTF. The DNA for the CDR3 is TGCGCCAGCAGCCACGTAGGGACAGGGGCGTATGGCTACACCTTC.

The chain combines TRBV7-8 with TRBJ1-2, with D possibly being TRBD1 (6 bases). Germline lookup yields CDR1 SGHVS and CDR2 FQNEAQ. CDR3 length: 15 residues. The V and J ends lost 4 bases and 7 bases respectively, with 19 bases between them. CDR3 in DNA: TGTGCCAGCAGCTCCTCCGGGGGGCGCGCAAGTGGCTACACCTTC. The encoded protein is CASSSSGGRASGYTF.

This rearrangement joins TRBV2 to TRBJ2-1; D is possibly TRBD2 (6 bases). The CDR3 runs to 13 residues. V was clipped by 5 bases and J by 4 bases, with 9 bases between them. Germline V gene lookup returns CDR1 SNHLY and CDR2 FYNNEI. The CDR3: CASSLAVYNEQFF. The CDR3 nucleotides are TGTGCCAGCAGTTTAGCGGTATACAATGAGCAGTTCTTC.

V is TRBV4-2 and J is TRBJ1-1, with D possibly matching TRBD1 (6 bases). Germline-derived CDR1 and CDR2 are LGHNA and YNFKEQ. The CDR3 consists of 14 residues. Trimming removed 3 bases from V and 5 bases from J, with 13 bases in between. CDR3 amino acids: CASSQDRMATEAFF. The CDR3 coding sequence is TGTGCCAGCAGCCAGGACAGAATGGCGACTGAAGCTTTCTTT.

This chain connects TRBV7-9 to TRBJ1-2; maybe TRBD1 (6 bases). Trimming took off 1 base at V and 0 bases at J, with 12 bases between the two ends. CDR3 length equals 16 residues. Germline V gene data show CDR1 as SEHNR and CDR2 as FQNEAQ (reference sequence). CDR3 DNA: TGTGCCAGCAGCTTAGAGGCGGGGGCTTCTAACTATGGCTACACCTTC. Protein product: CASSLEAGASNYGYTF.

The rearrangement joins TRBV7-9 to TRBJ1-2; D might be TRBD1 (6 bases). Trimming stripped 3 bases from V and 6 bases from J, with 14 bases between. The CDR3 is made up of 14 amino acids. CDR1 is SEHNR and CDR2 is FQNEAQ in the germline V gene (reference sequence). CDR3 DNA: TGTGCCAGCAGCTTCCGTGACAGGATAGATGGCTACACCTTC. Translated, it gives CASSFRDRIDGYTF.

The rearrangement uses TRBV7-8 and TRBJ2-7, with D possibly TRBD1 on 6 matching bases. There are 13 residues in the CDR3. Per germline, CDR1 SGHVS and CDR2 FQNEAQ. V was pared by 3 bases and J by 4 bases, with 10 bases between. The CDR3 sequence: CASSFGQTYEQYV. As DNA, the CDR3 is TGTGCCAGCAGCTTCGGACAGACTTACGAGCAGTACGTC.

CDR3 region: CASSPPDRDHSRGYGYTF. The CDR3 region has the DNA TGTGCCAGCAGCCCCCCGGACAGGGACCACTCAAGGGGCTATGGCTACACCTTC. The chain couples TRBV7-9 to TRBJ1-2; 8 bases match TRBD1. Germline trimming cut 5 bases from V and 4 bases from J; bases unmatched to any gene: 18. This CDR3 contains 18 residues. Per the germline V gene, CDR1 is SEHNR and CDR2 is FQNEAQ (reference sequence).

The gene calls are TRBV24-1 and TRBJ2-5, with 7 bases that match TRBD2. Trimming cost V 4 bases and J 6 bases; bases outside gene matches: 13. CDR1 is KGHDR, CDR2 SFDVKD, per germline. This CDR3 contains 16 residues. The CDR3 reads CATSEPLAASPQTQYF. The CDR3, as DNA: TGTGCCACCAGTGAACCCCTAGCGGCCTCCCCTCAGACCCAGTACTTC.

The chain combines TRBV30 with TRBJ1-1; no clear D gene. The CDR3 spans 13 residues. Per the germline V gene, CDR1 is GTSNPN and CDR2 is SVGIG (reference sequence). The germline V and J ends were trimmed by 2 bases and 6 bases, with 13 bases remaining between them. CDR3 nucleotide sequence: TGTGCCTGGAGTAGGAGGGCGCGGGCTGAAGCTTTCTTT. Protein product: CAWSRRARAEAFF.

CDR3 region: CASSLGTVYTIYF. The CDR3 bases are TGTGCCAGCAGCTTAGGGACAGTTTACACCATATATTTT. The rearrangement links TRBV7-8 to TRBJ1-3; tentative D call: TRBD1 (6 bases). Germline lookup yields CDR1 SGHVS and CDR2 FQNEAQ. V dropped 1 base and J dropped 8 bases, with 9 bases sitting between them. There are 13 residues in the CDR3.

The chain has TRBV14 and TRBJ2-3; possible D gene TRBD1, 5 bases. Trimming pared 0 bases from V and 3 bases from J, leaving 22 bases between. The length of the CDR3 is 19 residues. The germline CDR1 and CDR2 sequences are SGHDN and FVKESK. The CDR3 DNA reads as TGTGCCAGCAGCCAAGAAACTTTGGGAACATGGGGCTTGACAGATACGCAGTATTTT. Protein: CASSQETLGTWGLTDTQYF.

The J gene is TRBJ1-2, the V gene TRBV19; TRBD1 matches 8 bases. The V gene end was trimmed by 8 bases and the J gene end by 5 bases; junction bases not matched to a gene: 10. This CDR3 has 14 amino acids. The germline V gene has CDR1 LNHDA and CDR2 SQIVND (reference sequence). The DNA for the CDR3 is TGTGCCAGTTATAAAGGGACAGGACGGTATGGCTACACCTTC. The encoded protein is CASYKGTGRYGYTF.

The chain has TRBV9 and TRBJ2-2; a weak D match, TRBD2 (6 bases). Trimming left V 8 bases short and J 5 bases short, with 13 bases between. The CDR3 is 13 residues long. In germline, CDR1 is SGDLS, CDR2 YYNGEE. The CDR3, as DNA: TGTGCCAGTTTAAGCGGGCAAACCGGGGAGCTGTTTTTT. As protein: CASLSGQTGELFF.

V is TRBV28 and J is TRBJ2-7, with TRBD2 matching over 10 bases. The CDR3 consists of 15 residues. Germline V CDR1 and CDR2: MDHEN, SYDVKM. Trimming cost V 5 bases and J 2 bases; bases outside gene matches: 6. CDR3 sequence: CASSTLAGDTYEQYF. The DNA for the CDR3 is TGTGCCAGCAGTACTCTAGCGGGAGACACCTACGAGCAGTACTTC.

The CDR3 is CASSQDGTAGTQYF. The CDR3 nucleotides are TGCGCCAGCAGCCAAGACGGGACAGCTGGGACCCAGTACTTC. The rearrangement joins TRBV4-1 to TRBJ2-5; 7 bases align to TRBD1. This CDR3 region has 14 residues. V lost 0 bases to trimming and J lost 7 bases; unmatched junction nucleotides: 5. From germline, CDR1 is MGHRA and CDR2 YSYEKL.

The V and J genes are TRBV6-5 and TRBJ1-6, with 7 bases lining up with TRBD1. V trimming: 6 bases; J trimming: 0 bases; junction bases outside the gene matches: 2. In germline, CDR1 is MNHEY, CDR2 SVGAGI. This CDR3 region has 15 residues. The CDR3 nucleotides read TGTGCCAGCAGCCCAGGGGGCTCCTATAATTCACCCCTCCACTTT. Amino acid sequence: CASSPGGSYNSPLHF.

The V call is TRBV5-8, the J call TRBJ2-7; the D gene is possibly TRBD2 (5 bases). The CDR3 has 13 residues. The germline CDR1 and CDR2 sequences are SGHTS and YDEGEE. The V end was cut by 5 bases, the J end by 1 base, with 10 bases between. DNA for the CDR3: TGTGCCAGCAGATCCCGCGGGTCCTACGAGCAGTACGTC. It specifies CASRSRGSYEQYV.

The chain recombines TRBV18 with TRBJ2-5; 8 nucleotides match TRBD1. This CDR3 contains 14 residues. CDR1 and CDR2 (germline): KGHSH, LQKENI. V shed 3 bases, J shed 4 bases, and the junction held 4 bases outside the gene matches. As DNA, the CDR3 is TGTGCCAGCTCACCCGGCAGGGGGCGAGAGACCCAGTACTTC. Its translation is CASSPGRGRETQYF.

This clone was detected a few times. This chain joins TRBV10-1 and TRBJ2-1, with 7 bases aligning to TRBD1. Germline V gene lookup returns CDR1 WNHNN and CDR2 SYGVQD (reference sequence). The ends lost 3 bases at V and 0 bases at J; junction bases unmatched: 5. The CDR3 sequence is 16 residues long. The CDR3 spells CASSDKGAISYNEQFF. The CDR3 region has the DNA TGCGCCAGCAGTGATAAGGGGGCAATCTCCTACAATGAGCAGTTCTTC.

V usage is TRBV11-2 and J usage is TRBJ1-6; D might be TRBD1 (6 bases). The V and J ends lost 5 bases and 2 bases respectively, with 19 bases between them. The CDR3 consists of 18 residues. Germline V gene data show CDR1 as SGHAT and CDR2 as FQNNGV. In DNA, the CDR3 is TGTGCCAGCAGCCCACTACAGGGAACCACCACCTATAATTCACCCCTCCACTTT. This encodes CASSPLQGTTTYNSPLHF.

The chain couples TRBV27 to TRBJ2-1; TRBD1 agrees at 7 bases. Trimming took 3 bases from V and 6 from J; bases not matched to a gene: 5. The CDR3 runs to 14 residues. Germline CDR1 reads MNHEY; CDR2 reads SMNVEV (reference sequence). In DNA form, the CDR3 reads TGTGCCAGCAGTTTGGGGACAGCTTTCAATGAGCAGTTCTTC. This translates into CASSLGTAFNEQFF.